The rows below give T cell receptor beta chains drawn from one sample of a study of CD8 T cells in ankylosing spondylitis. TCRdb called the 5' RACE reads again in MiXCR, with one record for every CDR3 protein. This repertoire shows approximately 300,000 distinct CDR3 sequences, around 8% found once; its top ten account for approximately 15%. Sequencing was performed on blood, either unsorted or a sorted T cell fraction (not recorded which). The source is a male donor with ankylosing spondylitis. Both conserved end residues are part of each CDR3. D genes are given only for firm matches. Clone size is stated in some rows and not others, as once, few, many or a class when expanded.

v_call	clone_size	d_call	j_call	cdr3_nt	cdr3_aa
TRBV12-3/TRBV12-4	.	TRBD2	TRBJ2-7	TGTGCCAGCAGCAAACTAGCGGGAGGGAACTACGAGCAGTACTTC	CASSKLAGGNYEQYF
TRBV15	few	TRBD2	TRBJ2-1	TGTGCCACCAGCAGAAAACTAGCGGGAGGTTACAATGAGCAGTTCTTC	CATSRKLAGGYNEQFF
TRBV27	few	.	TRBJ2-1	TGTGCCACGGCAGGGGTTGGTATCAATGAGCAGTTCTTC	CATAGVGINEQFF
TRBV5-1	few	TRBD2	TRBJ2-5	TGCGCCAGCAGCCCCGGAGGTAGCGGGAGAGTCTCTCACGAGACCCAGTACTTC	CASSPGGSGRVSHETQYF
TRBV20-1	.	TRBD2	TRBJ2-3	TGCAGTGCTAGATTGGGACTAGCGGACATCACAGATACGCAGTATTTT	CSARLGLADITDTQYF
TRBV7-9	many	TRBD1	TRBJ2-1	TGTGCCAGCAGACCTCAGGGGGCCAATGAGCAGTTCTTC	CASRPQGANEQFF
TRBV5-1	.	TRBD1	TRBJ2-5	TGCGCCAGCAGCCCCTTGGCCGGGACAGCAGAGACCCAGTACTTC	CASSPLAGTAETQYF
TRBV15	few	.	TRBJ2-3	TGTGCCACTGCGGATCGGGACTTCCTCACAGATACGCAGTATTTT	CATADRDFLTDTQYF
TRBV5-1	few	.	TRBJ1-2	TGCGCCAGCAGCGGGGGACAAGGTTATGGCTACACCTTC	CASSGGQGYGYTF
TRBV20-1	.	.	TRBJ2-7	TGCAGTGCTAGTCGCCCCTTAGCGGAGTTCTACGAGCAGTACTTC	CSASRPLAEFYEQYF
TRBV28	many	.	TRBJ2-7	TGTGCCAGCAGTTCGACCGGGGGACCAACGAGCTTC	CASSSTGGPTSF
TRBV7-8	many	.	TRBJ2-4	TGTGCCAGCAGCCACCAACGGTCGATAGCCAAAAACATTCAGTACTTC	CASSHQRSIAKNIQYF
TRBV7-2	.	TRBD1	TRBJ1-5	TGTGCCAGCAGCTTAGCTAGGGGGCCCCCTCAGCCCCAGCATTTT	CASSLARGPPQPQHF
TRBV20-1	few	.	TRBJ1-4	TGCAGTGCTAGAGATATAGGCCCTCCGAAGGAAAAACTGTTTTTT	CSARDIGPPKEKLFF
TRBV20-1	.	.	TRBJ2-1	TGCAGTGCTAGAGGGGGGGCAGGGGCTCACAATGAGCAGTTCTTC	CSARGGAGAHNEQFF
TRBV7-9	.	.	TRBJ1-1	TGTGCCTCGGAGAGGGCCACTGAAGCTTTCTTT	CASERATEAFF
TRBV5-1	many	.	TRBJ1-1	TGCGCCAGCAGTCGCAGAGAGGGGGGCGATGGAGCTTTCTTT	CASSRREGGDGAFF
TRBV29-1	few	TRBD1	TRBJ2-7	TGCAGCGTTGAAGGAAGGGACAGCTCCTACGAGCAGTACTTC	CSVEGRDSSYEQYF
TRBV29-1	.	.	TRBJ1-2	TGCAGCGTTGATATGGGGGACGCCTATGGCTACACCTTC	CSVDMGDAYGYTF
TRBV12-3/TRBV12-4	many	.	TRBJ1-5	TGTGCCAGCAGTTTATCCGAAGACCAGCCCCAGCATTTT	CASSLSEDQPQHF
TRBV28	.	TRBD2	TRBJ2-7	TGTGCCAGCAGCCCGTTCAGCGGGAGAAACTCCTACGAGCAGTACTTC	CASSPFSGRNSYEQYF
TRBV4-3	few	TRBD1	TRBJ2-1	TGCGCCAGCAGCCAAATCGGGACAGCAATTGAGCAGTTCTTC	CASSQIGTAIEQFF
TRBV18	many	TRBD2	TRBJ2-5	TGTGCCAGCTCACCCCAACGAGCGGGAGCCTCGCAGACCCAGTACTTC	CASSPQRAGASQTQYF